This T cell receptor beta chain was sequenced during a study of identical twins. There are a few counts of this clonotype. TCRdb called the 5' RACE reads again in MiXCR, with one record for every CDR3 protein. Of hundreds of thousands of distinct CDR3 sequences listed, around a sixth were seen once; the top ten hold about 12%. In addition, the sample was reused for a study of T cells expressing NK-cell markers. That report adds: Serological testing identified most of the eight sequenced donors as HCMV-seropositive and one as seronegative. As a fraction of CD8+ T cells, dominant NKG2C+ clonotypes reached about 1.0-7.5% in 5 or 6 donors. The same clonotypes also predominated in the CD3+CD56-NKG2C+ fraction of several donors.

This TCR derives from a woman aged 18-29 years in good health. Input material: PBMCs.

The CDR3 here is CASSSGTGNNEQFF. The CDR3 bases are TGTGCCAGCTCATCCGGGACAGGGAACAATGAGCAGTTCTTC. The chain uses TRBV18 and TRBJ2-1, with 9 bases aligning to TRBD1. V shed 5 bases, J shed 5 bases, and the junction held 4 bases outside the gene matches. The germline gives CDR1 KGHSH, CDR2 LQKENI. The CDR3 length is 14 residues.